The rows below give T cell receptor beta chains drawn from one sample of a study of shared clonotypes between healthy human individuals. Method: immunoSEQ multiplex PCR; TCRdb's copy keeps in-frame clones and lacks some. This sample carries approximately 2,200,000 clones, approximately 94% of them seen once, and the ten largest clones take under 2%. The sequenced sample was naive CD8+ T cells from PBMCs. Receptors were obtained from a man younger than 30 in good health. Some clones in this sample may be carry-over from other donors' samples. Both conserved end residues are part of each CDR3. The D gene is left open where the match is weak. Some rows have no size entry. The others give once, few or many, or a class for an expanded clone.

j_call: TRBJ2-3
clone_size: NA
d_call: NA
v_call: TRBV9
cdr3_aa: CASSEALFTTDTQYF
cdr3_nt: TGTGCCAGCAGCGAGGCCCTTTTTACGACAGATACGCAGTATTTT

j_call: TRBJ2-2
clone_size: NA
d_call: NA
v_call: TRBV7-3
cdr3_aa: CASSPRNTGELFF
cdr3_nt: TGTGCCAGCAGCCCCCGTAACACCGGGGAGCTGTTTTTT

j_call: TRBJ2-1
clone_size: NA
d_call: NA
v_call: TRBV9
cdr3_aa: CASSVGASGGTYNEQFF
cdr3_nt: TGTGCCAGCAGCGTAGGCGCGAGCGGAGGGACCTACAATGAGCAGTTCTTC

j_call: TRBJ1-1
clone_size: NA
d_call: NA
v_call: TRBV30
cdr3_aa: CASIGGFNPEAFF
cdr3_nt: TGTGCCTCAATCGGGGGGTTTAACCCCGAAGCTTTCTTT

j_call: TRBJ1-3
clone_size: NA
d_call: NA
v_call: TRBV6-1
cdr3_aa: CASRYDRNSGNTIYF
cdr3_nt: TGTGCCAGCAGATACGACCGGAACTCTGGAAACACCATATATTTT

j_call: TRBJ2-2
clone_size: NA
d_call: NA
v_call: TRBV4-2
cdr3_aa: CASSQEEAENTGELFF
cdr3_nt: TGTGCCAGCAGCCAAGAAGAGGCGGAGAACACCGGGGAGCTGTTTTTT

j_call: TRBJ2-1
clone_size: NA
d_call: TRBD1
v_call: TRBV28
cdr3_aa: CASSQISTGNVNEQFF
cdr3_nt: TGTGCCAGCAGCCAAATATCGACAGGGAATGTGAATGAGCAGTTCTTC

j_call: TRBJ2-5
clone_size: NA
d_call: TRBD1
v_call: TRBV18
cdr3_aa: CASSLGTGYFQETQYF
cdr3_nt: TGTGCCAGCTCACTAGGGACAGGATATTTCCAAGAGACCCAGTACTTC

j_call: TRBJ2-3
clone_size: NA
d_call: NA
v_call: TRBV27
cdr3_aa: CASRPSFALADTQYF
cdr3_nt: TGTGCCAGCAGGCCCTCCTTTGCTCTGGCAGATACGCAGTATTTT

j_call: TRBJ1-2
clone_size: NA
d_call: TRBD1
v_call: TRBV15
cdr3_aa: CATSDRGQRGYTF
cdr3_nt: TGTGCCACCTCGGACAGGGGGCAGCGTGGCTACACCTTC

j_call: TRBJ2-7
clone_size: NA
d_call: TRBD1
v_call: TRBV19
cdr3_aa: CASSSGTGNVYEQYF
cdr3_nt: TGTGCCAGTAGTTCCGGGACAGGGAATGTATACGAGCAGTACTTC

j_call: TRBJ1-1
clone_size: NA
d_call: NA
v_call: TRBV7-2
cdr3_aa: CASSSQGGSSEAFF
cdr3_nt: TGTGCCAGCAGCTCACAAGGGGGATCGTCTGAAGCTTTCTTT

j_call: TRBJ2-5
clone_size: NA
d_call: TRBD1
v_call: TRBV4-3
cdr3_aa: CASSSGQASFKTQYF
cdr3_nt: TGCGCCAGCAGCTCAGGACAGGCGTCTTTTAAGACCCAGTACTTC

j_call: TRBJ1-2
clone_size: NA
d_call: NA
v_call: TRBV5-5
cdr3_aa: CASSTGSNYGYTF
cdr3_nt: TGTGCCAGCAGCACCGGGTCGAACTATGGCTACACCTTC

j_call: TRBJ1-1
clone_size: NA
d_call: TRBD1
v_call: TRBV7-9
cdr3_aa: CASSPWTGNTEAFF
cdr3_nt: TGTGCCAGCAGCCCCTGGACAGGGAACACTGAAGCTTTCTTT

j_call: TRBJ1-1
clone_size: NA
d_call: NA
v_call: TRBV28
cdr3_aa: CASSFWGTEAFF
cdr3_nt: TGTGCCAGCAGTTTTTGGGGGACTGAAGCTTTCTTT

j_call: TRBJ2-4
clone_size: NA
d_call: NA
v_call: TRBV15
cdr3_aa: CATSRDTLRSPENIQYF
cdr3_nt: TGTGCCACCAGCAGAGATACCCTACGAAGTCCGGAAAACATTCAGTACTTC

j_call: TRBJ2-7
clone_size: NA
d_call: NA
v_call: TRBV6-1
cdr3_aa: CASSPWTGEQYF
cdr3_nt: TGTGCCAGCAGTCCCTGGACGGGCGAGCAGTACTTC

j_call: TRBJ2-5
clone_size: NA
d_call: NA
v_call: TRBV13
cdr3_aa: CASSPGTGRGPQYF
cdr3_nt: TGTGCCAGCAGCCCCGGGACGGGCAGAGGACCCCAGTACTTC

j_call: TRBJ2-7
clone_size: NA
d_call: NA
v_call: TRBV7-9
cdr3_aa: CASSDGQFEQYF
cdr3_nt: TGTGCCAGCAGCGACGGACAGTTCGAGCAGTACTTC

j_call: TRBJ1-5
clone_size: few
d_call: TRBD1
v_call: TRBV28
cdr3_aa: CASSRTGNNQPQHF
cdr3_nt: TGTGCCAGCAGCCGGACAGGGAACAATCAGCCCCAGCATTTT

j_call: TRBJ2-7
clone_size: NA
d_call: TRBD2
v_call: TRBV4-2
cdr3_aa: CASSLRLAGVYDEQYF
cdr3_nt: TGTGCCAGCAGCCTTAGACTAGCGGGAGTTTACGACGAGCAGTACTTC

j_call: TRBJ2-7
clone_size: NA
d_call: TRBD1
v_call: TRBV28
cdr3_aa: CASSLRQGAGEQYF
cdr3_nt: TGTGCCAGCAGTTTACGACAGGGGGCGGGTGAGCAGTACTTC

j_call: TRBJ1-1
clone_size: NA
d_call: NA
v_call: TRBV13
cdr3_aa: CASSLAQNTEAFF
cdr3_nt: TGTGCCAGCAGCTTAGCCCAAAACACTGAAGCTTTCTTT

j_call: TRBJ2-7
clone_size: NA
d_call: NA
v_call: TRBV4-2
cdr3_aa: CASSQAGPYEQYF
cdr3_nt: TGTGCCAGCAGCCAAGCGGGGCCCTACGAGCAGTACTTC

j_call: TRBJ2-7
clone_size: NA
d_call: NA
v_call: TRBV7-9
cdr3_aa: CASSHGGIAYEQYF
cdr3_nt: TGTGCCAGCAGCCATGGGGGGATAGCCTACGAGCAGTACTTC

j_call: TRBJ2-7
clone_size: NA
d_call: NA
v_call: TRBV21-1
cdr3_aa: CASSKGASYEQYF
cdr3_nt: TGTGCCAGCAGCAAAGGGGCTTCCTACGAGCAGTACTTC